This T cell receptor beta chain was sequenced during a study of shared clonotypes between healthy human individuals. The donors were all Caucasian adults (living in Nashville, Tennessee). The protocol was immunoSEQ multiplex PCR, while the TCRdb copy is restricted to in-frame clones and leaves out a portion. The data hold millions of clones, with over 85% observed a single time. The sequencing sample was made of naive CD4+ T cells sorted from blood. Indicated subset: CD45RA+ positively selected. This clonotype was sampled from a man between 18 and 29 years old in good health.

The DNA of the CDR3 is TGTGCCAGCTCGGGGGGGTCACGGGAGACCCAGTACTTC. Encoded protein: CASSGGSRETQYF. This rearrangement joins TRBV18 to TRBJ2-5; 7 bases map to TRBD2. This CDR3 has 13 residues. Germline V gene data show CDR1 as KGHSH and CDR2 as LQKENI. V gave up 6 bases and J gave up 5 bases; unmatched junction bases: 6.